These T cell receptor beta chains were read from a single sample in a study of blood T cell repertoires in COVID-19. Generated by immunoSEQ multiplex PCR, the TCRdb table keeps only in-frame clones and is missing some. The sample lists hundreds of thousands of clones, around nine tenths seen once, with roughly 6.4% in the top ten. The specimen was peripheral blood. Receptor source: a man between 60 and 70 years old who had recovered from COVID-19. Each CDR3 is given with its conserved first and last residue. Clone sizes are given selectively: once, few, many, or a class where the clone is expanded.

CDR3aa: CASSQEADTQYF
abundance: NA
v_gene: TRBV2

CDR3aa: CASSRDRGLYNEQFF
abundance: once
v_gene: TRBV5-1

CDR3aa: CASSEYNTEAFF
abundance: NA
v_gene: TRBV2

CDR3aa: CASSSQLLEEQYF
abundance: NA
v_gene: TRBV5-1

CDR3aa: CASSRIGTAKPNEQFF
abundance: NA
v_gene: TRBV6-2/TRBV6-3

CDR3aa: CASSGGGATNEKLFF
abundance: NA
v_gene: TRBV28

CDR3aa: CASSLRGNQPQHF
abundance: few
v_gene: TRBV5-6

CDR3aa: CASNRDRGGEKLFF
abundance: NA
v_gene: TRBV6-6

CDR3aa: CASSVSAGALNTGELFF
abundance: NA
v_gene: TRBV9

CDR3aa: CASTTGLGETQYF
abundance: NA
v_gene: TRBV27

CDR3aa: CASSPTSNNEQFF
abundance: NA
v_gene: TRBV12-3/TRBV12-4

CDR3aa: CASSMGQYNSPLHF
abundance: NA
v_gene: TRBV7-2

CDR3aa: CASSPPGQGSGNQPQHF
abundance: NA
v_gene: TRBV28

CDR3aa: CASSPRSSGANVLTF
abundance: NA
v_gene: TRBV7-8

CDR3aa: CASSPIGGFGDTQYF
abundance: NA
v_gene: TRBV6-5

CDR3aa: CAINEEESTEAFF
abundance: NA
v_gene: TRBV12-3/TRBV12-4

CDR3aa: CASSFEGQGDHEQYF
abundance: NA
v_gene: TRBV28

CDR3aa: CASSLGRGQETQYF
abundance: NA
v_gene: TRBV5-1

CDR3aa: CASSRDYNSPLHF
abundance: few
v_gene: TRBV7-3

CDR3aa: CASSPRGLAGPEPDTQYF
abundance: NA
v_gene: TRBV7-9

CDR3aa: CASSTEASGLAKNIQYF
abundance: NA
v_gene: TRBV19

CDR3aa: CAWSLGGSYEQYF
abundance: NA
v_gene: TRBV30

CDR3aa: CASSLGGATDTQYF
abundance: few
v_gene: TRBV7-9

CDR3aa: CATRTGPYEQYF
abundance: NA
v_gene: TRBV28

CDR3aa: CASSLIGGRSYNEQFF
abundance: NA
v_gene: TRBV28

CDR3aa: CASTETGFSLANYGYTF
abundance: NA
v_gene: TRBV11-2

CDR3aa: CASSLAVQGDNSPLHF
abundance: NA
v_gene: TRBV5-6

CDR3aa: CASSRQGGTGELFF
abundance: NA
v_gene: TRBV19

CDR3aa: CASSFGDRETGGYTF
abundance: NA
v_gene: TRBV13

CDR3aa: CASSWGSTDTQYF
abundance: NA
v_gene: TRBV6-6

CDR3aa: CASSPGSADTQYF
abundance: NA
v_gene: TRBV7-2

CDR3aa: CASSGAGTGKQETQYF
abundance: NA
v_gene: TRBV5-4

CDR3aa: CASSDHRGLNEQFF
abundance: NA
v_gene: TRBV6-6

CDR3aa: CASSWTGASTNEKLFF
abundance: NA
v_gene: TRBV18

CDR3aa: CASSLRGSGNEQFF
abundance: few
v_gene: TRBV7-3

CDR3aa: CASGQGAPGANVLTF
abundance: NA
v_gene: TRBV7-9

CDR3aa: CSVEEVASGGSYNEQFF
abundance: NA
v_gene: TRBV29-1

CDR3aa: CASSYSHTMNTEAFF
abundance: NA
v_gene: TRBV6-5

CDR3aa: CASSLALMGGNTEAFF
abundance: NA
v_gene: TRBV7-2

CDR3aa: CASSPGQTNEKLFF
abundance: once
v_gene: TRBV7-9

CDR3aa: CASSQDNRQRNQPQHF
abundance: NA
v_gene: TRBV4-2

CDR3aa: CASSLTGGFYEQYF
abundance: NA
v_gene: TRBV18

CDR3aa: CASSSPTGAENGYTF
abundance: NA
v_gene: TRBV28

CDR3aa: CATSGASGVTGGRLDTQYF
abundance: few
v_gene: TRBV24-1

CDR3aa: CASRETSGGNKNIQYF
abundance: once
v_gene: TRBV11-3

CDR3aa: CASSPKSGTGENSPLHF
abundance: NA
v_gene: TRBV18

CDR3aa: CASSFRQGGQPQHF
abundance: NA
v_gene: TRBV6-5

CDR3aa: CASSFYVTDTQYF
abundance: NA
v_gene: TRBV11-3

CDR3aa: CASSLGTVSNQPQHF
abundance: NA
v_gene: TRBV5-8

CDR3aa: CASSITPDYGYTF
abundance: once
v_gene: TRBV19

CDR3aa: CASRGTGTNTEAFF
abundance: NA
v_gene: TRBV6-5

CDR3aa: CASTLAGATYNEQFF
abundance: NA
v_gene: TRBV5-1

CDR3aa: CSVVTQGANTEAFF
abundance: NA
v_gene: TRBV29-1

CDR3aa: CAWSVSRDYGYTF
abundance: NA
v_gene: TRBV30

CDR3aa: CASSLAGGDEQYF
abundance: NA
v_gene: TRBV12-3/TRBV12-4

CDR3aa: CASSVGGTANTGELFF
abundance: NA
v_gene: TRBV9

CDR3aa: CASSPTGANEQYF
abundance: NA
v_gene: TRBV5-1

CDR3aa: CASSIGTSGTLEQYF
abundance: NA
v_gene: TRBV19

CDR3aa: CASSLPGTGGEKLFF
abundance: NA
v_gene: TRBV5-4